These 18 T cell receptor beta chains were all obtained from the same sample, sequenced in a study of blood T cell repertoires in COVID-19. Data came from immunoSEQ multiplex PCR; TCRdb stores just in-frame clones and leaves some out. Of 95,000 to 150,000 clones listed, around nine tenths are singletons. The sample consisted of peripheral blood. Receptors were obtained from a woman in her 50s with active or convalescent COVID-19.

The J gene is TRBJ1-6, the V gene TRBV12-3 or TRBV12-4; TRBD1 matches 7 bases. V was pared by 5 bases and J by 9 bases, with 1 base of the junction left unmatched. The CDR3 totals 12 residues. The CDR3 nucleotides are TGTGCCAGCAGTCGACAGGGTTCACCCCTCCACTTT. This codes for CASSRQGSPLHF.

This clone was seen a single time. The rearrangement joins TRBV5-6 to TRBJ1-2; D is unresolved. Germline lookup yields CDR1 SGHDT and CDR2 YYEEEE. The CDR3 loop spans 13 amino acids. V was trimmed by 3 bases and J by 5 bases, leaving 11 bases between them. CDR3 nucleotides: TGTGCCAGCAGCTCTACTCGGAGTTATGGCTACACCTTC. Translation gives CASSSTRSYGYTF.

The genes are TRBV21-1 and TRBJ1-5; TRBD1 was called by the table and not checked on the DNA. TRBV21-1 is a documented pseudogene. CDR3 size: 18 residues. The CDR3 spells CASSKEGYRDRGGQPQHF. CDR3 nucleotide sequence: TGTGCCAGCAGCAAAGAAGGGTACCGGGACAGGGGCGGTCAGCCCCAGCATTTT.

This chain joins TRBV24-1 and TRBJ2-3; the D gene is possibly TRBD2 (5 bases). Trimming removed 0 bases from V and 2 bases from J, with 14 bases in between. This CDR3 comprises 17 residues. Germline-derived CDR1 and CDR2 are KGHDR and SFDVKD. The CDR3 is CATSDLPPDFDTDTQYF. The CDR3 DNA reads as TGTGCCACCAGTGATTTGCCCCCGGACTTCGACACAGATACGCAGTATTTT.

V is TRBV20-1 and J is TRBJ2-1; D possibly corresponds to TRBD1 (6 bases). The CDR3 consists of 16 residues. The germline V gene has CDR1 DFQATT and CDR2 SNEGSKA (reference sequence). Trimming removed 3 bases from V and 0 bases from J, with 15 bases in between. The CDR3 spells CSASAPDRSSYNEQFF. The CDR3 DNA reads as TGCAGTGCTAGTGCCCCCGACAGGTCCTCCTACAATGAGCAGTTCTTC.

The chain is built from TRBV4-3 and TRBJ2-1; 7 nucleotides agree with TRBD2. The V and J ends lost 7 bases and 7 bases, in that order; junction bases with no gene match: 13. This CDR3 region has 15 residues. Germline V gene data show CDR1 as LGHNA and CDR2 as YSLEER. Written as DNA, the CDR3 is TGCGCCAGCATTCGGCCGGCGGGAGAGAGGAATGAGCAGTTCTTC. Translated: CASIRPAGERNEQFF.

CDR3 coding DNA: TGTGCCAGCAGTCCAGGGGGCGTAGCGCAGTATTTT. As protein: CASSPGGVAQYF. V and J are TRBV28 and TRBJ2-3; 8 nucleotides align to TRBD1. Germline-derived CDR1 and CDR2 are MDHEN and SYDVKM. There are 12 residues in the CDR3. The V segment lost 5 bases and the J segment 10 bases; nucleotides outside the gene matches: 5.

This rearrangement joins TRBV5-6 to TRBJ2-7; 8 bases line up with TRBD2. The CDR3 is made up of 14 amino acids. The J segment lost 5 bases and the V segment lost 3 bases, leaving 7 bases of the junction unmatched. Per the germline V gene, CDR1 is SGHDT and CDR2 is YYEEEE. CDR3 bases: TGTGCCAGCAGCTGGACTAGCCGAGCGGACGAGCAGTACTTC. Amino acid sequence: CASSWTSRADEQYF.

V usage is TRBV4-3 and J usage is TRBJ2-7, with TRBD2 identical over 8 bases. V trimming: 3 bases; J trimming: 7 bases; junction bases outside the gene matches: 8. Germline V gives CDR1 LGHNA, CDR2 YSLEER. This CDR3 contains 14 residues. CDR3 sequence: CASSQEREFGEQYF. CDR3 nucleotides: TGCGCCAGCAGCCAGGAGCGGGAGTTCGGTGAGCAGTACTTC.

This rearrangement joins TRBV29-1 to TRBJ2-1; 10 bases agree with TRBD2. The CDR3 contains 17 residues. V was clipped by 3 bases and J by 3 bases; unmatched bases: 11. CDR1 SQVTM and CDR2 ANQGSEA come from the germline V gene. The CDR3 protein is CSVDRAGGPFLYNEQFF. The DNA for the CDR3 is TGCAGCGTTGATAGAGCGGGAGGGCCGTTTCTCTACAATGAGCAGTTCTTC.

The chain carries TRBV19 and TRBJ2-3; weak D call: TRBD2 (5 bases). The V end was cut by 6 bases, the J end by 0 bases, with 16 bases between. This CDR3 has 16 residues. CDR1 LNHDA and CDR2 SQIVND come from the germline V gene (reference sequence). The CDR3 bases are TGTGCCAGTAGCATAAGCGGAAGCTCTAGCACAGATACGCAGTATTTT. Protein: CASSISGSSSTDTQYF.

V gene TRBV28 combines with J gene TRBJ2-3; D is perhaps TRBD1 (6 bases). V was cut by 6 bases and J by 1 base, with 14 bases left in between. This CDR3 comprises 15 residues. Per the germline V gene, CDR1 is MDHEN and CDR2 is SYDVKM. CDR3 sequence: CASSQTGVGTDTQYF. The CDR3 DNA follows: TGTGCCAGCAGCCAGACAGGAGTCGGCACAGATACGCAGTATTTT.

The chain carries TRBV10-3 and TRBJ1-1; D gene ambiguous. Germline V CDR1 and CDR2: ENHRY, SYGVKD. Trimming took 10 bases from V and 1 from J, leaving 16 bases between them. The CDR3 has 14 residues. The CDR3, as DNA: TGTGCCACGGCGGGCAGAACTCAGAACACTGAAGCTTTCTTT. It encodes CATAGRTQNTEAFF.

The J gene is TRBJ1-1, the V gene TRBV7-9, with TRBD1 matching 7 bases. The ends lost 1 base at V and 0 bases at J; junction bases unmatched: 5. CDR3 length: 16 residues. Per germline, CDR1 SEHNR and CDR2 FQNEAQ (reference sequence). The chain's CDR3 is CASSLGAGGMNTEAFF. For the CDR3, the DNA is TGTGCCAGCAGCTTAGGAGCAGGGGGAATGAACACTGAAGCTTTCTTT.

The gene calls are TRBV20-1 and TRBJ2-5, with D hard to call. The length of the CDR3 is 10 residues. CDR1 and CDR2 from the germline V gene are DFQATT and SNEGSKA (reference sequence). V was pared by 6 bases and J by 5 bases, with 7 bases between. CDR3 in DNA: TGCAGTGCCGAGATGGAGACCCAGTACTTC. It encodes CSAEMETQYF.

The CDR3 loop reads CASSQEVAGGYLAPYSYEQYF. The CDR3 coding sequence is TGTGCCAGCAGCCAAGAAGTTGCAGGTGGTTATTTGGCTCCTTATTCCTACGAGCAGTACTTC. The chain carries TRBV3-1 (or the pseudogene TRBV3-2) and TRBJ2-7; the D is unclear. The V gene's germline CDR1 is LGHDT and CDR2 YNNKEL (reference sequence). Trimming removed 0 bases from V and 1 base from J, with 28 bases in between. This CDR3 is 21 amino acids long.

V and J are TRBV5-8 and TRBJ2-2; TRBD1 agrees at 8 bases. Germline V gene data show CDR1 as SGHTS and CDR2 as YDEGEE. The ends lost 0 bases at V and 0 bases at J; junction bases unmatched: 4. The CDR3 loop spans 17 amino acids. In DNA form, the CDR3 reads TGTGCCAGCAGCTTGGCTACAGGGGGATCGAACACCGGGGAGCTGTTTTTT. This translates into CASSLATGGSNTGELFF.

This chain joins TRBV4-3 and TRBJ2-7, with D possibly TRBD1 on 6 matching bases. The CDR3 is made up of 15 amino acids. In germline, CDR1 is LGHNA, CDR2 YSLEER. The V end was cut by 4 bases, the J end by 7 bases, with 20 bases between. CDR3 DNA: TGCGCCAGCAGCCTAGAAACTTCAGGGGCTAGGGAGCAGTACTTC. Translation gives CASSLETSGAREQYF.